This TCR beta chain is from a study of blood T cell repertoires in COVID-19. At the level of the study: Samples taken during acute and convalescent COVID-19 were collected in the United States, Italy and Spain. The cDNA or gDNA used as material had been derived from T cells, B-cell-depleted T cells, or PBMCs.

Original methodology: From reference gene primer amplification, estimates of nucleated cell counts were derived. Libraries were prepared by immunoSEQ multiplex PCR; TCRdb keeps only in-frame clonotypes and omits some of them. That table gives V, J and clone size, and the DNA gave D and trimming. This table holds more than 85,000 clones, 70% to 80% found once. Trimming removed 7 bases from V and 4 bases from J; junction bases left unmatched: 5. The CDR3 has 12 residues. Germline values: CDR1 SQVTM, CDR2 ANQGSEA. This clone was detected only a few times. The J gene is TRBJ1-2, the V gene TRBV29-1; 8 bases align to TRBD1. The TCR originated in a woman in her fifties or sixties with acute or convalescent COVID-19. The sample consisted of peripheral blood. The CDR3 sequence is CSAGTGPYGYTF. CDR3 in DNA: TGCAGCGCTGGGACAGGTCCCTATGGCTACACCTTC.